The source of this TCR beta chain is a study of CD8 T cells in ankylosing spondylitis. Study findings and constraints: Disease-linked clones were found to be CD8+ and relatively rare in peripheral blood. There were earlier reports of some motif variants in reactive arthritis synovial fluid and blood.

CDR1 is SGHNT and CDR2 is YYREEE in the germline V gene (reference sequence). The CDR3 is 13 amino acids. The V gene lost 8 bases and the J gene lost 2 bases, with 12 bases spanning the gap. Library preparation for TCR beta used quantitative 5'-RACE with molecular barcodes. TCRdb itself ran the 5' RACE reads through MiXCR, one entry per CDR3 protein. The sample carries some 240,000 distinct CDR3 sequences, roughly 25% recorded once. On this clonotype itself: Its antigen is currently unknown.

The clonotype originates from a male donor with ankylosing spondylitis or in good health (not recorded which). The chain has TRBV5-4 and TRBJ2-3, with unresolved D. Sequencing used blood, either unsorted or a sorted T cell fraction (not recorded which). CDR3 loop: CARSPQHTDTQYF. The CDR3 DNA reads as TGTGCCAGGAGCCCTCAACACACAGATACGCAGTATTTT. The full variable domain, with the rest looked up from reference TRBV5-4 and TRBJ2-3, is ETGVTQSPTHLIKTRGQQVTLRCSSQSGHNTVSWYQQALGQGPQFIFQYYREEENGRGNFPPRFSGLQFPNYSSELNVNALELDDSALYLCARSPQHTDTQYFGPGTRLTVL.